The sequence of this T cell receptor (beta chain) was determined in a study of CD8 T cells in ankylosing spondylitis. Library preparation for TCR beta used quantitative 5'-RACE with molecular barcodes. Using its own MiXCR run on the 5' RACE reads, TCRdb lists one record per CDR3 protein. The data show roughly 250,000 distinct CDR3 sequences, with 7.5% to 9% seen just once and 6.5% to 7% held by the top ten. This CDR3 has 16 amino acids. In germline, CDR1 is DFQATT, CDR2 SNEGSKA (reference sequence). V shed 0 bases and J 2 bases; nucleotides not matched to a gene: 4. Whole-study findings and limits: In synovial fluid and blood from reactive arthritis, some motif variants were previously reported. A motif in TCR beta, a set of 8 or 9 highly homologous variants, appeared characteristic of ankylosing spondylitis blood.

With regard to this clonotype: Antigen: not known.

This clonotype was sampled from a male donor with ankylosing spondylitis or in good health (not recorded which). This chain joins TRBV20-1 and TRBJ2-2; TRBD2 aligns across 9 bases. Sequencing was done on a sample of blood, either unsorted or a sorted T cell fraction (not recorded which). In DNA form, the CDR3 reads TGCAGTGCTAGAGACCCGGGACTAGCTAACACCGGGGAGCTGTTTTTT. Residues: CSARDPGLANTGELFF.